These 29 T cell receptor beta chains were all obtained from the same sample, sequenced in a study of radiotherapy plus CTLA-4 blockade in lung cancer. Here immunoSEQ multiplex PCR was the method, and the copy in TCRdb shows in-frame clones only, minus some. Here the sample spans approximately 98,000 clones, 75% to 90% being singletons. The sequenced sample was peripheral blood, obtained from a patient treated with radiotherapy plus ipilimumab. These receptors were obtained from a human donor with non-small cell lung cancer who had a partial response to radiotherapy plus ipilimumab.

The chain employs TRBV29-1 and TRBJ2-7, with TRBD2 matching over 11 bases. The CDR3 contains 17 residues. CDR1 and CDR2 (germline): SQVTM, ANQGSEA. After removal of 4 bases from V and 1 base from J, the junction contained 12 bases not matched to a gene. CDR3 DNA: TGCAGCGTTGGGGGACTAGCGGACTTCCCCGATTCCTACGAGCAGTACTTC. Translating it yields CSVGGLADFPDSYEQYF.

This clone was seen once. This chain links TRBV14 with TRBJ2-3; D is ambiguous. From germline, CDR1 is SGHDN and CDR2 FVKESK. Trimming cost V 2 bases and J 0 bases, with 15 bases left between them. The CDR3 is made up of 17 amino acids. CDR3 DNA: TGTGCCAGCAGCCAAACCCACTTGACAACTAGCACAGATACGCAGTATTTT. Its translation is CASSQTHLTTSTDTQYF.

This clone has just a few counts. The CDR3 region has the DNA TGCGCCAGCAGCCCTTCGGTGGGGGGCACCGGGGAGCTGTTTTTT. Protein: CASSPSVGGTGELFF. The chain links TRBV4-1 to TRBJ2-2; D may be TRBD2 (6 bases). The V gene's germline CDR1 is MGHRA and CDR2 YSYEKL. Deletions cut 4 bases from V and 4 bases from J, with 13 bases between. The CDR3 totals 15 residues.

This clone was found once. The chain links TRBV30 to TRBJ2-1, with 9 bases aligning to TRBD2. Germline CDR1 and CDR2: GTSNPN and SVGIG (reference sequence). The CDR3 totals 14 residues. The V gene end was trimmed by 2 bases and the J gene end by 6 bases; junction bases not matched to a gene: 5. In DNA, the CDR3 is TGTGCCTGGAGTATAGCGGGAGTAGCCAATGAGCAGTTCTTC. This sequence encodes CAWSIAGVANEQFF.

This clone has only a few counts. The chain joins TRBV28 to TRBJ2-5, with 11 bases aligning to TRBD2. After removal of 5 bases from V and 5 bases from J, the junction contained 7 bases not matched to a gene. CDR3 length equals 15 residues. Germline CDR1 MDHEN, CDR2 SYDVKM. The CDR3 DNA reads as TGTGCCAGCAGTGCGACTAGCGGGGCCGGGGAGACCCAGTACTTC. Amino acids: CASSATSGAGETQYF.

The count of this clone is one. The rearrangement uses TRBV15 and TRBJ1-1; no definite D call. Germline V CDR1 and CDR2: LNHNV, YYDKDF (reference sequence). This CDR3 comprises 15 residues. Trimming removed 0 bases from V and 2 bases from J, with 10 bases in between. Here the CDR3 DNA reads TGTGCCACCAGCAGAGATCGCGACATAAACACTGAAGCTTTCTTT. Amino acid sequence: CATSRDRDINTEAFF.

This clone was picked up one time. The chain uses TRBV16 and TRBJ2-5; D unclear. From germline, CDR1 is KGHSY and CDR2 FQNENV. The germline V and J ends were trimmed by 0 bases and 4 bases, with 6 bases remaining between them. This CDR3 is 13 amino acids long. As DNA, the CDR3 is TGTGCCAGCAGCCAATCCTGGCCAGAGACCCAGTACTTC. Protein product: CASSQSWPETQYF.

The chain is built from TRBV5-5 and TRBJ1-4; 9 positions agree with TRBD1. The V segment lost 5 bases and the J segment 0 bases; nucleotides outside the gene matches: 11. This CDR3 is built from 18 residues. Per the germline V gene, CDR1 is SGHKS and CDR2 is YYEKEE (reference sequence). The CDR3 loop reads CASRRDRAGSATNEKLFF. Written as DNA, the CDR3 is TGTGCCAGCAGACGGGACAGGGCCGGATCTGCAACTAATGAAAAACTGTTTTTT.

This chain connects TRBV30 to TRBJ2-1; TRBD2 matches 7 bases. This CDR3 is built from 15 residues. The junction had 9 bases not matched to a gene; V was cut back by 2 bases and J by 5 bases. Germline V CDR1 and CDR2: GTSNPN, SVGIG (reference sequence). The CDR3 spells CAWSPMGGADNEQFF. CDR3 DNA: TGTGCCTGGAGTCCCATGGGAGGGGCGGACAATGAGCAGTTCTTC.

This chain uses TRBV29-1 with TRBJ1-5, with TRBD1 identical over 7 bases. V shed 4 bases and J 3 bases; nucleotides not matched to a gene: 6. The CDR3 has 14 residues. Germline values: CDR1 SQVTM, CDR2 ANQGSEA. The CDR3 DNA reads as TGCAGCGTTGGAGAGACAGGGCCCAATCAGCCCCAGCATTTT. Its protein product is CSVGETGPNQPQHF.

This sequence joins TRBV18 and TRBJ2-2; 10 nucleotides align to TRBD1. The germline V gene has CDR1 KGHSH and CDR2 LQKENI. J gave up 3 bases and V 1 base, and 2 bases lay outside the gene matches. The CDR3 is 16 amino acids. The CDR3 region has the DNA TGTGCCAGCTCACCACAGGGACAGGGGCACACCGGGGAGCTGTTTTTT. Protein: CASSPQGQGHTGELFF.

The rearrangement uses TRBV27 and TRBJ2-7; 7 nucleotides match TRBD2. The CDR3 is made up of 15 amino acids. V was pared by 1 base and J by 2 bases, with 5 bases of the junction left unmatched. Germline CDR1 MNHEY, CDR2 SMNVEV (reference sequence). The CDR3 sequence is CASSLLPSGAYEQYF. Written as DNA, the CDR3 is TGTGCCAGCAGTTTATTGCCTAGCGGAGCCTACGAGCAGTACTTC.

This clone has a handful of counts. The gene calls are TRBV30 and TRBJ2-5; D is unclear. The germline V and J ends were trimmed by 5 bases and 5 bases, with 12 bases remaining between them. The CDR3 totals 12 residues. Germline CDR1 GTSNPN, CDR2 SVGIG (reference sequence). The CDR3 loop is CAWSQVAETQYF. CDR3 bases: TGTGCCTGGTCGCAGGTGGCCGAGACCCAGTACTTC. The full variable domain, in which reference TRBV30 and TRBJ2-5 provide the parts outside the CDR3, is SQTIHQWPATLVQPVGSPLSLECTVEGTSNPNLYWYRQAAGRGLQLLFYSVGIGQISSEVPQNLSASRPQDRQFILSSKKLLLSDSGFYLCAWSQVAETQYFGPGTRLLVL.

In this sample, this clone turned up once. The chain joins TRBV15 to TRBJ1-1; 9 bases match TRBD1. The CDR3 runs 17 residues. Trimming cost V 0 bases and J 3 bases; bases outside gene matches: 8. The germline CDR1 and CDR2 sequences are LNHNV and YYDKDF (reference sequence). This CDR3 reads CATSRDEGQGLDTEAFF. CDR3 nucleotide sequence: TGTGCCACCAGCAGAGATGAGGGACAGGGCTTGGACACTGAAGCTTTCTTT. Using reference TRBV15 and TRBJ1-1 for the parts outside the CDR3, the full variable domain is DAMVIQNPRYQVTQFGKPVTLSCSQTLNHNVMYWYQQKSSQAPKLLFHYYDKDFNNEADTPDNFQSRRPNTSFCFLDIRSPGLGDTAMYLCATSRDEGQGLDTEAFFGQGTRLTVV.

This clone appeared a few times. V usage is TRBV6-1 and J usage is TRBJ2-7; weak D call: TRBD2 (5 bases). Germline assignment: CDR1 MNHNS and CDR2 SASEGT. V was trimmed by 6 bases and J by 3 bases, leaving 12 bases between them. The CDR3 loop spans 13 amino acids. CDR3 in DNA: TGTGCCAGCAGCCGTAGCGTGGGCTACGAGCAGTACTTC. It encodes CASSRSVGYEQYF.

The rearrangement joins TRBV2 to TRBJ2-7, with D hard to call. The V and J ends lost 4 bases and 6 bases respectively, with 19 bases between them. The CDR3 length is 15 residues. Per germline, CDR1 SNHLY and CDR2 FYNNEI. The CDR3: CASSALRKESGEQYF. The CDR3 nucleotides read TGTGCCAGCAGTGCCCTAAGAAAGGAATCGGGCGAGCAGTACTTC.

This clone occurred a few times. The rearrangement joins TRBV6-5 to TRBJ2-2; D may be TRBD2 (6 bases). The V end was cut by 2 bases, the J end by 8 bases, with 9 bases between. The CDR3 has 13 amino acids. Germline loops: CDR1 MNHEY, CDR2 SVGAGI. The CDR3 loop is CASSYGGTGELFF. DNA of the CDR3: TGTGCCAGCAGTTACGGCGGGACGGGGGAGCTGTTTTTT.

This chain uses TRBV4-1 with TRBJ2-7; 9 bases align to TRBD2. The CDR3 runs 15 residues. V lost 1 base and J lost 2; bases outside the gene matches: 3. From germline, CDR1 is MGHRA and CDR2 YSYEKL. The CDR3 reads CASSQGLAETYEQYF. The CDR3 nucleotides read TGCGCCAGCAGCCAAGGACTAGCGGAGACCTACGAGCAGTACTTC.

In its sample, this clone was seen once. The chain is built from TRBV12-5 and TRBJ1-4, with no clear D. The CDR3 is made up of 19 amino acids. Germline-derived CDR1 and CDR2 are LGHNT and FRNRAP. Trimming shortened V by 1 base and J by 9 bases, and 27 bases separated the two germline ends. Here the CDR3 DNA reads TGTGCTAGTGGTTTGGACCCGACCTCGGTTGCGGGCGTTAGGAAAAAACTGTTTTTT. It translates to CASGLDPTSVAGVRKKLFF.

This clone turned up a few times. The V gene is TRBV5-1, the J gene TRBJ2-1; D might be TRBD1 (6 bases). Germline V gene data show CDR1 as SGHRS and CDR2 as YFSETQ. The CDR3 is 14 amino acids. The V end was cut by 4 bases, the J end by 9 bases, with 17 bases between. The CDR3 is CASSPRTQQGEQFF. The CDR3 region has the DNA TGCGCCAGCAGCCCTCGGACCCAACAGGGTGAGCAGTTCTTC.

CDR3 protein: CASSPRDSGNGETQYF. The CDR3 region has the DNA TGTGCCAGCTCACCACGGGATAGCGGGAATGGGGAGACCCAGTACTTC. The rearrangement links TRBV18 to TRBJ2-5; 8 positions agree with TRBD2. With 1 base clipped from V and 5 bases from J, the junction kept 9 bases outside the gene matches. The CDR3 has 16 residues. Germline CDR1 KGHSH, CDR2 LQKENI.

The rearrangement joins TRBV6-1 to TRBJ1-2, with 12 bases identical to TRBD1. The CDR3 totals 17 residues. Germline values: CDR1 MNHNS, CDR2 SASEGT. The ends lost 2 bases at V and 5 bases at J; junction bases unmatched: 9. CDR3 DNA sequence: TGTGCCAGCAGTGAAACTCTAGGGACAGGGGGCGCGTATGGCTACACCTTC. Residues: CASSETLGTGGAYGYTF.

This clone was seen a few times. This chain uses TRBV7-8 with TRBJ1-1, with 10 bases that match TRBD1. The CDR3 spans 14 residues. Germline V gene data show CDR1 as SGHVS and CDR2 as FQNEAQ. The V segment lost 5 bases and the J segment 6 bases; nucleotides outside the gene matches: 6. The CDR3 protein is CASSQTGGAAEAFF. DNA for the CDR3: TGTGCCAGCAGCCAGACAGGGGGCGCGGCTGAAGCTTTCTTT.

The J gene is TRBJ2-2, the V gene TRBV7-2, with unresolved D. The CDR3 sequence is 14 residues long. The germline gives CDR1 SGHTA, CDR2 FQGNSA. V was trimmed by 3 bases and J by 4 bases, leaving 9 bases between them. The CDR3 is CASSFQIGTGELFF. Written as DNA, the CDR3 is TGTGCCAGCAGCTTCCAAATCGGCACCGGGGAGCTGTTTTTT.

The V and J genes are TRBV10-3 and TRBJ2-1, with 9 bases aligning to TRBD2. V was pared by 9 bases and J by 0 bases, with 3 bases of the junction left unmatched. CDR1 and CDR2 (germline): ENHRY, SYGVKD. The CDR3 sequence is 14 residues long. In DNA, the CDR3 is TGTGCCATTCATAGCGGGAGCTCCTACAATGAGCAGTTCTTC. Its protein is CAIHSGSSYNEQFF.

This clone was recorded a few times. The CDR3: CASSLVKAGGPRKQYF. For the CDR3, the DNA is TGTGCCAGCAGTTTGGTTAAAGCGGGAGGGCCGCGGAAGCAGTACTTC. The chain couples TRBV27 to TRBJ2-7; 10 bases match TRBD2. CDR3 length equals 16 residues. CDR1 MNHEY and CDR2 SMNVEV come from the germline V gene (reference sequence). V was clipped by 3 bases and J by 8 bases; unmatched bases: 13.

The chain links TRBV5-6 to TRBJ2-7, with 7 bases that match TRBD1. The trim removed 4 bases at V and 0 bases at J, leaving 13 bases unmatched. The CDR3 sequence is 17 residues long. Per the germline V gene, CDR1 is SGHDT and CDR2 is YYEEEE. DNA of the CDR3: TGTGCCAGCAGCCTCTACCCGCTGACAGGGTTCTCCTACGAGCAGTACTTC. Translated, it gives CASSLYPLTGFSYEQYF.

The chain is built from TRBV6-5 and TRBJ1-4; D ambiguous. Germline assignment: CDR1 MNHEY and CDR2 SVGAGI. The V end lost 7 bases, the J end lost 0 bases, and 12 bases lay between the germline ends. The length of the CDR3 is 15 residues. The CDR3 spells CASTPGQPTNEKLFF. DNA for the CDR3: TGTGCCAGCACTCCTGGGCAGCCAACTAATGAAAAACTGTTTTTT.

CDR3 amino acids: CSVGRTGAANYGYTF. The CDR3 DNA reads TGCAGCGTTGGAAGGACAGGGGCCGCTAACTATGGCTACACCTTC. The chain employs TRBV29-1 and TRBJ1-2; 9 positions agree with TRBD1. Germline-derived CDR1 and CDR2 are SQVTM and ANQGSEA. Trimming took 4 bases from V and 0 from J; bases not matched to a gene: 6. The CDR3 consists of 15 residues.